This TCR beta chain appears in the sequencing data of a study of T-cell memory formation after mild COVID-19. About the study: Most TCR clusters belonged to a single donor.

The V and J ends lost 3 bases and 4 bases respectively, with 12 bases between them. The CDR3 runs 15 residues. MiXCR, run by TCRdb on the 5' RACE reads, gives a single entry per CDR3 protein. The data hold fewer than 550,000 distinct CDR3 sequences, with around 20% observed a single time. This chain uses TRBV12-3 or TRBV12-4 with TRBJ2-2; weak D call: TRBD1 (6 bases). The sequenced sample was PBMCs or a T cell subset sorted from them (not recorded which). The clonotype was recovered from an adult woman who had mild COVID-19 (a few samples of this study predate the infection). Cell type and time point are not known. The CDR3: CASSFTTGSTGELFF. CDR3 bases: TGTGCCAGCAGTTTTACGACAGGTAGCACCGGGGAGCTGTTTTTT.